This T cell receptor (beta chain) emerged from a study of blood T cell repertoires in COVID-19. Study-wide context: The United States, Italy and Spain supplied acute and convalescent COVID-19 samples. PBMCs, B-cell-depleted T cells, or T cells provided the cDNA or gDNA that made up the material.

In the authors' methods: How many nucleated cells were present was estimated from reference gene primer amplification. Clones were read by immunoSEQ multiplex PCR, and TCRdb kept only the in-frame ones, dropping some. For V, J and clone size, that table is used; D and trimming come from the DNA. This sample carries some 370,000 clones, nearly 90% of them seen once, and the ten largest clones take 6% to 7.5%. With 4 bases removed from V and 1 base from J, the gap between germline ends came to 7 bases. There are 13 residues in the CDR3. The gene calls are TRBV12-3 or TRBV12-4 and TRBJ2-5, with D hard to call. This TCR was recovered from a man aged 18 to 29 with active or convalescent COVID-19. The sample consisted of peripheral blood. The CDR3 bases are TGTGCCAGCAGTTACAATATCCAAGAGACCCAGTACTTC. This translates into CASSYNIQETQYF.